The 27 T cell receptor beta chains below all came from one sample that was sequenced in a study of T cell repertoires in aging, cancer and after chemotherapy. Peripheral blood genomic DNA, not sorted cells or RNA, was the template. A mixed TRB-A/B primer pool amplified rearranged TRB by multiplex touch-down PCR. TCRdb recomputed calls from the multiplex PCR reads with MiXCR, one row per CDR3 protein. This repertoire shows about 5,800 distinct CDR3 sequences, about 20% found once; its top ten account for about 4.1%. Source material: blood. The receptors originated from a human donor with a blood cancer.

This clonotype is deemed medium-sized. The gene calls are TRBV5-4 and TRBJ2-1; possibly TRBD2 for D (5 bases). V was shortened by 0 bases and J by 4 bases, with 11 bases between the two germline ends. Germline CDR1 reads SGHNT; CDR2 reads YYREEE (reference sequence). The CDR3 consists of 15 residues. CDR3 DNA sequence: TGTGCCAGCAGCTTGGAGCTAGCTGGGTACAATGAGCAGTTCTTC. As protein: CASSLELAGYNEQFF.

V is TRBV12-3 or TRBV12-4 and J is TRBJ1-5, with no clear D. Trimming stripped 5 bases from V and 1 base from J, with 3 bases between. This CDR3 spans 12 amino acids. The CDR3 loop is CASSRSNQPQHF. CDR3 DNA sequence: TGTGCCAGCAGTCGAAGCAATCAGCCCCAGCATTTT.

By share of the sample, this clonotype is medium-sized. This chain uses TRBV27 with TRBJ2-2, with D tentatively TRBD2 (5 bases). Per the germline V gene, CDR1 is MNHEY and CDR2 is SMNVEV (reference sequence). This CDR3 is built from 15 residues. Trimming left V 10 bases short and J 0 bases short, with 15 bases between. The CDR3 sequence is CATKLGRANTGELFF. CDR3 sequence (DNA): TGTGCCACCAAACTAGGTAGAGCGAACACCGGGGAGCTGTTTTTT.

This clonotype was seen more than once but under ten times. The genes are TRBV12-3 or TRBV12-4 and TRBJ1-2; 7 positions match TRBD1. With 5 bases clipped from V and 8 bases from J, the junction kept 5 bases outside the gene matches. The CDR3 runs 12 residues. In DNA, the CDR3 is TGTGCCAGCAGTGGGACAGTCGGCGGCTACACCTTC. Encoded protein: CASSGTVGGYTF.

By share, this clonotype counts as medium-sized. The genes are TRBV19 and TRBJ2-5; TRBD1 matches 9 bases. Losses at the gene ends were 5 bases for V and 1 base for J; bases not matched to a gene: 5. The CDR3 has 15 residues. Per the germline V gene, CDR1 is LNHDA and CDR2 is SQIVND (reference sequence). The CDR3 sequence is CASSALTGGQETQYF. The CDR3 bases are TGTGCCAGTAGTGCCTTGACAGGGGGCCAAGAGACCCAGTACTTC.

This clonotype rates as medium-sized. V and J are TRBV7-9 and TRBJ2-5; 9 bases map to TRBD2. This CDR3 has 13 residues. With V trimmed by 3 bases and J by 4 bases, 0 bases remained unmatched. Germline assignment: CDR1 SEHNR and CDR2 FQNEAQ (reference sequence). The CDR3 DNA sequence: TGTGCCAGCAGCTTGGGACTAGCAGAGACCCAGTACTTC. It encodes CASSLGLAETQYF. Drawing the rest from reference TRBV7-9 and TRBJ2-5, the complete variable domain is DTGVSQNPRHKITKRGQNVTFRCDPISEHNRLYWYRQTLGQGPEFLTYFQNEAQLEKSRLLSDRFSAERPKGSFSTLEIQRTEQGDSAMYLCASSLGLAETQYFGPGTRLLVL.

Written as DNA, the CDR3 is TGTGCCATCAGTACTACAGGGTTGAGGGATCAGCCCCAGCATTTT. The encoded protein is CAISTTGLRDQPQHF. This chain joins TRBV10-3 and TRBJ1-5; D might be TRBD1 (6 bases). V shed 5 bases and J shed 5 bases, with 16 bases lying between them. The CDR3 has 15 amino acids. The germline gives CDR1 ENHRY, CDR2 SYGVKD.

This clonotype ranks as medium-sized. The chain uses TRBV12-3 or TRBV12-4 and TRBJ2-3, with 9 positions matching TRBD2. The V segment lost 4 bases and the J segment 4 bases; nucleotides outside the gene matches: 9. CDR3 size: 16 residues. The CDR3 DNA is TGTGCCAGCAGTTACTCTAATAGCGGGGGCGCAGATACGCAGTATTTT. Protein product: CASSYSNSGGADTQYF.

This clonotype has only a few counts. The chain uses TRBV7-9 and TRBJ1-4, with TRBD1 as a possible D gene (5 bases). CDR1 is SEHNR, CDR2 FQNEAQ, per germline (reference sequence). The CDR3 runs 14 residues. The germline V and J ends were trimmed by 7 bases and 4 bases, with 13 bases remaining between them. The CDR3 protein is CASTRGGLNEKLFF. The CDR3 nucleotides read TGTGCCAGCACCCGGGGGGGACTTAATGAAAAACTGTTTTTT.

In this sample, this clonotype is medium-sized (0.01 to 0.1%). The chain recombines TRBV6-4 with TRBJ2-1, with D maybe TRBD2 (6 bases). Germline V lookup: CDR1 MRHNA, CDR2 SNTAGT. Trimming removed 6 bases from V and 3 bases from J, with 9 bases in between. The CDR3 is 13 amino acids. In DNA, the CDR3 is TGTGCCAGCAGCGGAGGGGACTACAATGAGCAGTTCTTC. It encodes CASSGGDYNEQFF.

This clonotype was counted a few times. The J gene is TRBJ1-2, the V gene TRBV5-1, with TRBD1 as a possible D gene (5 bases). V lost 1 base and J 8 bases, leaving 9 bases between the germline ends. The CDR3 length is 12 residues. The germline V gene encodes CDR1 SGHRS and CDR2 YFSETQ. CDR3 protein: CASSLNDRGYTF. The CDR3 DNA reads as TGCGCCAGCAGCTTGAATGACAGAGGCTACACCTTC.

V and J are TRBV5-1 and TRBJ2-7; D call uncertain. The V gene lost 4 bases and the J gene lost 5 bases, with 19 bases spanning the gap. In germline, CDR1 is SGHRS, CDR2 YFSETQ. This CDR3 region has 15 residues. The CDR3 protein is CASSETGLPSHEQYF. The CDR3, as DNA: TGCGCCAGCAGCGAAACGGGCCTGCCCTCTCACGAGCAGTACTTC.

In its sample, this clonotype ranks as medium-sized. The genes are TRBV30 and TRBJ2-4, with unresolved D. Germline-derived CDR1 and CDR2 are GTSNPN and SVGIG (reference sequence). Deletions cut 0 bases from V and 2 bases from J, with 8 bases between. The CDR3 spans 14 residues. Written as DNA, the CDR3 is TGTGCCTGGAGTGTACTAACATCCAAAAACATTCAGTACTTC. Protein product: CAWSVLTSKNIQYF. Complete variable domain (other parts from reference TRBV30 and TRBJ2-4): SQTIHQWPATLVQPVGSPLSLECTVEGTSNPNLYWYRQAAGRGLQLLFYSVGIGQISSEVPQNLSASRPQDRQFILSSKKLLLSDSGFYLCAWSVLTSKNIQYFGAGTRLSVL.

In this sample, this clonotype turned up once. The chain has TRBV5-1 and TRBJ1-2; 9 bases are a match to TRBD1. Germline values: CDR1 SGHRS, CDR2 YFSETQ. The V segment lost 5 bases and the J segment 2 bases; nucleotides outside the gene matches: 4. The CDR3 totals 14 residues. The CDR3 loop reads CASRGGTGNYGYTF. For the CDR3, the DNA is TGCGCCAGCAGGGGGGGGACAGGGAACTATGGCTACACCTTC. The full variable domain, in which reference TRBV5-1 and TRBJ1-2 provide the parts outside the CDR3, is KAGVTQTPRYLIKTRGQQVTLSCSPISGHRSVSWYQQTPGQGLQFLFEYFSETQRNKGNFPGRFSGRQFSNSRSEMNVSTLELGDSALYLCASRGGTGNYGYTFGSGTRLTVV.

V is TRBV6-1 and J is TRBJ2-1, with 12 bases lining up with TRBD2. CDR1 and CDR2 from the germline V gene are MNHNS and SASEGT. The CDR3 totals 16 residues. The junction had 18 bases not matched to a gene; V was cut back by 11 bases and J by 10 bases. The CDR3 region has the DNA TGTGCCTGCACAACTCTAGCGGGGGGGCCCATGGAGGAGCAGTTCTTC. It translates to CACTTLAGGPMEEQFF.

The sample holds a few counts of this clonotype. V is TRBV6-5 and J is TRBJ1-5; a possible D gene is TRBD1 (6 bases). This CDR3 is built from 15 residues. The germline gives CDR1 MNHEY, CDR2 SVGAGI. Deletions cut 6 bases from V and 2 bases from J, with 14 bases between. The CDR3 loop reads CASSSRGEGNQPQHF. CDR3 coding DNA: TGTGCCAGCAGCTCCAGGGGTGAAGGCAATCAGCCCCAGCATTTT.

The chain joins TRBV11-1 to TRBJ2-1, with D possibly matching TRBD2 (6 bases). V was clipped by 2 bases and J by 2 bases, with 13 bases between them. CDR3 length: 16 residues. The germline V gene encodes CDR1 SGHAT and CDR2 FQDESV (reference sequence). CDR3 nucleotide sequence: TGTGCCAGCAGCTTATCTACGGGAGCGGCCTACAATGAGCAGTTCTTC. Protein sequence: CASSLSTGAAYNEQFF.

Comments on this clonotype: This may be a read error: a much more frequent sequence differs by one nucleotide. The J gene is TRBJ1-2, the V gene TRBV11-3; 8 positions match TRBD1. This CDR3 region has 13 residues. V lost 3 bases and J lost 9; bases outside the gene matches: 6. Germline V lookup: CDR1 SGHNT, CDR2 YENEEA. CDR3 DNA sequence: TGTGCCAGCAGCTTCTCAGGGGGCGATAGCTACACCTTC. Translation: CASSFSGGDSYTF.

As to this clonotype: Just one base apart from a much larger clone, this may be a read error. The rearrangement links TRBV11-3 to TRBJ1-2; a possible D gene is TRBD1 (6 bases). This CDR3 has 14 amino acids. In germline, CDR1 is SGHNT, CDR2 YENEEA. CDR3 sequence reads: CASSPAGVHYSYTF. As DNA, the CDR3 is TGTGCCAGCAGCCCTGCAGGGGTACACTATAGCTACACCTTC.

This clonotype was detected only a few times. V usage is TRBV6-1 and J usage is TRBJ1-1; tentatively, D is TRBD1 (5 bases). V was pared by 2 bases and J by 3 bases, with 10 bases between. The CDR3 covers 14 residues. Germline V gene sequence: CDR1 MNHNS, CDR2 SASEGT. CDR3 protein: CASSEPGGYTEAFF. Written as DNA, the CDR3 is TGTGCCAGCAGTGAACCCGGGGGTTACACTGAAGCTTTCTTT.

J is TRBJ2-2 and V is TRBV5-1; TRBD1 is a possible D gene (5 bases). This CDR3 region has 15 residues. Deletions cut 4 bases from V and 8 bases from J, with 18 bases between. Per germline, CDR1 SGHRS and CDR2 YFSETQ. The CDR3 region is CASSQGPRQQGELFF. The DNA of the CDR3 is TGCGCCAGCAGCCAAGGTCCAAGACAGCAAGGGGAGCTGTTTTTT.

The rearrangement joins TRBV20-1 to TRBJ2-1, with 11 bases identical to TRBD2. The CDR3 totals 15 residues. With 0 bases clipped from V and 9 bases from J, the junction kept 7 bases outside the gene matches. Germline V lookup: CDR1 DFQATT, CDR2 SNEGSKA (reference sequence). The CDR3 DNA reads as TGCAGTGCTAGAGATGTCCTAGCGGGGGGACGTGAGCAGTTCTTC. It yields the protein CSARDVLAGGREQFF.

The chain couples TRBV5-1 to TRBJ1-3; no clear D. V lost 0 bases to trimming and J lost 2 bases, with 12 bases between them. The germline V gene encodes CDR1 SGHRS and CDR2 YFSETQ. There are 16 residues in the CDR3. CDR3 nucleotide sequence: TGCGCCAGCAGCTTGGACGGGCCGACTGCTGGAAACACCATATATTTT. Protein: CASSLDGPTAGNTIYF.

This clonotype was seen only a few times. The chain combines TRBV20-1 with TRBJ2-2, with D unresolved. Germline assignment: CDR1 DFQATT and CDR2 SNEGSKA (reference sequence). CDR3 size: 15 residues. V lost 4 bases, J lost 1 base, and 13 bases lay in between. CDR3 DNA sequence: TGCAGTGCTACTACCCCCAGTGGGAACACCGGGGAGCTGTTTTTT. Its translation is CSATTPSGNTGELFF.

By share of the sample, this clonotype is medium-sized. The V and J genes are TRBV27 and TRBJ2-3; unclear D gene. The germline gives CDR1 MNHEY, CDR2 SMNVEV (reference sequence). V was pared by 7 bases and J by 4 bases, with 6 bases between. This CDR3 has 11 residues. Written as DNA, the CDR3 is TGTGCCAGCAAATTCTCAGATACGCAGTATTTT. This gives the protein CASKFSDTQYF.

This sequence joins TRBV20-1 and TRBJ2-5, with 8 positions matching TRBD2. V shed 3 bases, J shed 4 bases, and the junction held 7 bases outside the gene matches. Germline V CDR1 and CDR2: DFQATT, SNEGSKA (reference sequence). There are 14 residues in the CDR3. CDR3 sequence reads: CSARNGRAGETQYF. Here the CDR3 DNA reads TGCAGTGCTAGGAACGGGAGGGCCGGAGAGACCCAGTACTTC.

The chain links TRBV27 to TRBJ2-7; D remains unclear. The CDR3 length is 13 residues. The germline CDR1 and CDR2 sequences are MNHEY and SMNVEV (reference sequence). Trimming cost V 2 bases and J 3 bases, with 8 bases left between them. The CDR3 spells CASSLSYGYEQYF. The CDR3 region has the DNA TGTGCCAGCAGTTTAAGTTACGGCTACGAGCAGTACTTC.